This entry describes one TCR beta chain. These data are taken from a study of T cell changes during pregnancy in multiple sclerosis. Generated by immunoSEQ multiplex PCR, the TCRdb table keeps only in-frame clones and is missing some. Of some 110,000 clones in the sample, roughly nine tenths were seen once. The clonotype originates from a female donor with multiple sclerosis, enrolled in a pregnancy study. The material was peripheral blood, obtained in the third trimester of pregnancy.

The CDR3 protein is CASSLEAGGPGGELFF. The CDR3 DNA reads TGCGCCAGCAGCTTGGAAGCGGGAGGGCCCGGCGGGGAGCTGTTTTTT. J is TRBJ2-2 and V is TRBV5-1; 10 bases are a match to TRBD2. Trimming took 0 bases from V and 7 from J; bases not matched to a gene: 6. The germline V gene encodes CDR1 SGHRS and CDR2 YFSETQ. The CDR3 runs 16 residues.